What follows are 18 T cell receptor beta chains derived from one specimen sequenced in a study of T cell changes during pregnancy in multiple sclerosis. Using immunoSEQ multiplex PCR, the repertoire was profiled, and TCRdb retains in-frame clones only, with some absent. The sample holds about 50,000 clones, 80% to 95% seen once. This material consisted of CD4+ T cells from peripheral blood mononuclear cells, taken after pregnancy. All receptors derive from a female donor in good health, enrolled as a control in a pregnancy study.

The gene calls are TRBV5-8 and TRBJ1-1; maybe TRBD1 (6 bases). The length of the CDR3 is 14 residues. Trimming stripped 4 bases from V and 5 bases from J, with 15 bases between. CDR1 and CDR2 from the germline V gene are SGHTS and YDEGEE. This chain's CDR3 is CASSPAWGRTEAFF. CDR3 nucleotide sequence: TGTGCCAGCAGCCCAGCATGGGGGCGGACTGAAGCTTTCTTT.

The chain uses TRBV18 and TRBJ2-3; D is uncertain. The CDR3 extends over 14 amino acids. Germline V gene sequence: CDR1 KGHSH, CDR2 LQKENI. Trimming shortened V by 0 bases and J by 2 bases, and 6 bases separated the two germline ends. CDR3 loop: CASSPPTVTDTQYF. CDR3 bases: TGTGCCAGCTCACCACCCACAGTCACAGATACGCAGTATTTT.

The V gene is TRBV9, the J gene TRBJ1-3; weak D call: TRBD1 (5 bases). V was pared by 0 bases and J by 0 bases, with 16 bases between. From germline, CDR1 is SGDLS and CDR2 YYNGEE. The CDR3 spans 18 residues. The CDR3 nucleotides are TGTGCCAGCAGCGTAGGACCCCGGGACTCAAGCTCTGGAAACACCATATATTTT. This codes for CASSVGPRDSSSGNTIYF.

The gene calls are TRBV6-5 and TRBJ1-2; 8 positions match TRBD1. Trimming removed 7 bases from V and 4 bases from J; junction bases left unmatched: 5. CDR1 MNHEY and CDR2 SVGAGI come from the germline V gene. The length of the CDR3 is 13 residues. The CDR3 is CASTRQGSYGYTF. CDR3 nucleotides: TGTGCCAGCACCCGACAGGGGAGCTATGGCTACACCTTC.

The rearrangement uses TRBV14 and TRBJ2-3; 12 bases agree with TRBD1. The CDR3 is made up of 16 amino acids. J was trimmed by 5 bases and V by 1 base; bases with no gene match: 4. The germline gives CDR1 SGHDN, CDR2 FVKESK. The CDR3 sequence is CASSQVGTGGRDTQYF. CDR3 sequence (DNA): TGTGCCAGCAGCCAAGTTGGGACAGGGGGCCGAGATACGCAGTATTTT.

The rearrangement joins TRBV7-2 to TRBJ2-7; 7 bases are a match to TRBD2. From germline, CDR1 is SGHTA and CDR2 FQGNSA. V shed 2 bases, J shed 5 bases, and the junction held 9 bases outside the gene matches. The CDR3 sequence is 15 residues long. The CDR3 here is CASSLSRDYLHEQYF. For the CDR3, the DNA is TGTGCCAGCAGCTTATCACGGGACTACCTCCACGAGCAGTACTTC.

The chain recombines TRBV2 with TRBJ2-3, with D maybe TRBD1 (6 bases). CDR1 is SNHLY, CDR2 FYNNEI, per germline. The CDR3 totals 14 residues. V lost 6 bases and J 2 bases, leaving 12 bases between the germline ends. The CDR3 protein is CASRRTELTDTQYF. DNA for the CDR3: TGTGCCAGCAGAAGGACAGAGCTCACAGATACGCAGTATTTT.

V gene TRBV28 combines with J gene TRBJ2-3, with 12 positions matching TRBD2. The CDR3 consists of 15 residues. Unmatched junction bases numbered 8, after V lost 8 bases and J lost 5 bases. CDR1 is MDHEN and CDR2 is SYDVKM in the germline V gene. The chain's CDR3 is CASLAGGTGRDTQYF. The CDR3 region has the DNA TGTGCCAGCCTAGCGGGAGGGACAGGAAGAGATACGCAGTATTTT.

The chain uses TRBV29-1 and TRBJ1-1, with TRBD1 matching over 7 bases. Per the germline V gene, CDR1 is SQVTM and CDR2 is ANQGSEA. The junction had 10 bases not matched to a gene; V was cut back by 5 bases and J by 4 bases. The CDR3 totals 14 residues. CDR3 sequence: CSVSLGGRGTEAFF. The CDR3 DNA reads TGCAGCGTTTCTTTAGGGGGCCGGGGCACTGAAGCTTTCTTT.

This sequence joins TRBV30 and TRBJ2-2, with D perhaps matching TRBD2 (6 bases). The CDR3 runs 18 residues. Germline V lookup: CDR1 GTSNPN, CDR2 SVGIG (reference sequence). Trimming removed 5 bases from V and 1 base from J, with 23 bases in between. CDR3 coding DNA: TGTGCCTGGCAAATGGTTGGGGTAGCGGCGAGGAACACCGGGGAGCTGTTTTTT. This translates into CAWQMVGVAARNTGELFF.

The chain uses TRBV9 and TRBJ2-7; D is undetermined. CDR1 is SGDLS, CDR2 YYNGEE, per germline. V was clipped by 3 bases and J by 6 bases, with 10 bases between them. The CDR3 sequence is 12 residues long. The CDR3 DNA reads as TGTGCCAGCAGCGAAAGCTCGGGCGAGCAGTACTTC. Its protein product is CASSESSGEQYF.

The genes are TRBV5-1 and TRBJ1-2; D unclear. This CDR3 region has 14 residues. In germline, CDR1 is SGHRS, CDR2 YFSETQ. V shed 0 bases and J shed 7 bases, with 13 bases lying between them. The CDR3 loop is CASSLELAGVGYTF. The CDR3 DNA reads TGCGCCAGCAGCTTGGAATTGGCCGGGGTTGGCTACACCTTC.

This sequence joins TRBV7-2 and TRBJ2-3; 7 bases are a match to TRBD2. The V segment lost 8 bases and the J segment 2 bases; nucleotides outside the gene matches: 4. Germline values: CDR1 SGHTA, CDR2 FQGNSA. The CDR3 extends over 13 amino acids. CDR3 loop: CASRAGSTDTQYF. In nucleotides, the CDR3 is TGTGCCAGCCGAGCGGGATCCACAGATACGCAGTATTTT.

The rearrangement uses TRBV6-5 and TRBJ2-1, with 10 positions matching TRBD2. The V gene end was trimmed by 2 bases and the J gene end by 7 bases; junction bases not matched to a gene: 8. Germline assignment: CDR1 MNHEY and CDR2 SVGAGI. The CDR3 is made up of 16 amino acids. The CDR3 nucleotides read TGTGCCAGCAGTTACCCCAGCGGGGGGGCCGGGAATGAGCAGTTCTTC. Protein: CASSYPSGGAGNEQFF.

The chain has TRBV6-4 and TRBJ2-2; D may be TRBD1 (6 bases). The CDR3 consists of 14 residues. In germline, CDR1 is MRHNA, CDR2 SNTAGT. Trimming removed 6 bases from V and 2 bases from J, with 10 bases in between. The CDR3 here is CASSRDTNTGELFF. The CDR3 nucleotides read TGTGCCAGCAGCCGGGACACCAACACCGGGGAGCTGTTTTTT.

This clone came up a few times. The chain uses TRBV2 and TRBJ2-7, with TRBD2 matching 11 bases. Trimming took 4 bases from V and 6 from J; bases not matched to a gene: 2. The V gene's germline CDR1 is SNHLY and CDR2 FYNNEI. This CDR3 has 13 residues. CDR3 sequence (DNA): TGTGCCAGCAGTGTACTAGCGGGGGTCGAGCAGTACTTC. Translation gives CASSVLAGVEQYF.

This chain links TRBV18 with TRBJ2-7, with TRBD1 matching 10 bases. CDR3 length: 15 amino acids. CDR1 and CDR2 from the germline V gene are KGHSH and LQKENI. V dropped 2 bases and J dropped 3; count of bases not matched to a gene: 4. The CDR3: CASSPGTGALYEQYF. Written as DNA, the CDR3 is TGTGCCAGCTCACCAGGGACAGGGGCTCTCTACGAGCAGTACTTC.

The chain is built from TRBV7-2 and TRBJ2-7; D gene unclear. The V end was cut by 4 bases, the J end by 2 bases, with 9 bases between. Germline V gene lookup returns CDR1 SGHTA and CDR2 FQGNSA. The length of the CDR3 is 13 residues. Here the CDR3 reads CASSSSTAYEQYF. The CDR3, as DNA: TGTGCCAGCAGCTCGTCTACTGCCTACGAGCAGTACTTC.